The clone carrying this T cell receptor (beta chain) was picked up a small number of times. Its specificity is not known. This sample is part of a study of early T cells in non-severe SARS-CoV-2 infection. For the study at large: Sequenced bulk RNA came from whole blood that was unsorted, and chains were unpaired.

Unique molecular identifiers were affixed to single, distinct cDNA molecules. TCRdb redid the calling of the 5' RACE reads with MiXCR, one entry per CDR3 protein. The sample holds approximately 60,000 distinct CDR3 sequences, almost 9% seen once. General study results and limits: VDJdb matching, biased toward anti-spike CD8 responses, missed private and CD4 specificities.

The TCR originated in an adult who was a healthcare worker with PCR-confirmed SARS-CoV-2 infection or an uninfected control (not recorded which). Sequences were derived from whole blood, sampled at baseline.

The DNA for the CDR3 is TGTGCCAGCAGCGTAGGTGGTTCACCCCTCCACTTT. Its protein product is CASSVGGSPLHF. This chain links TRBV9 with TRBJ1-6; no firm D call. This CDR3 is built from 12 residues. In germline, CDR1 is SGDLS, CDR2 YYNGEE. V dropped 0 bases and J dropped 9 bases, with 4 bases sitting between them.